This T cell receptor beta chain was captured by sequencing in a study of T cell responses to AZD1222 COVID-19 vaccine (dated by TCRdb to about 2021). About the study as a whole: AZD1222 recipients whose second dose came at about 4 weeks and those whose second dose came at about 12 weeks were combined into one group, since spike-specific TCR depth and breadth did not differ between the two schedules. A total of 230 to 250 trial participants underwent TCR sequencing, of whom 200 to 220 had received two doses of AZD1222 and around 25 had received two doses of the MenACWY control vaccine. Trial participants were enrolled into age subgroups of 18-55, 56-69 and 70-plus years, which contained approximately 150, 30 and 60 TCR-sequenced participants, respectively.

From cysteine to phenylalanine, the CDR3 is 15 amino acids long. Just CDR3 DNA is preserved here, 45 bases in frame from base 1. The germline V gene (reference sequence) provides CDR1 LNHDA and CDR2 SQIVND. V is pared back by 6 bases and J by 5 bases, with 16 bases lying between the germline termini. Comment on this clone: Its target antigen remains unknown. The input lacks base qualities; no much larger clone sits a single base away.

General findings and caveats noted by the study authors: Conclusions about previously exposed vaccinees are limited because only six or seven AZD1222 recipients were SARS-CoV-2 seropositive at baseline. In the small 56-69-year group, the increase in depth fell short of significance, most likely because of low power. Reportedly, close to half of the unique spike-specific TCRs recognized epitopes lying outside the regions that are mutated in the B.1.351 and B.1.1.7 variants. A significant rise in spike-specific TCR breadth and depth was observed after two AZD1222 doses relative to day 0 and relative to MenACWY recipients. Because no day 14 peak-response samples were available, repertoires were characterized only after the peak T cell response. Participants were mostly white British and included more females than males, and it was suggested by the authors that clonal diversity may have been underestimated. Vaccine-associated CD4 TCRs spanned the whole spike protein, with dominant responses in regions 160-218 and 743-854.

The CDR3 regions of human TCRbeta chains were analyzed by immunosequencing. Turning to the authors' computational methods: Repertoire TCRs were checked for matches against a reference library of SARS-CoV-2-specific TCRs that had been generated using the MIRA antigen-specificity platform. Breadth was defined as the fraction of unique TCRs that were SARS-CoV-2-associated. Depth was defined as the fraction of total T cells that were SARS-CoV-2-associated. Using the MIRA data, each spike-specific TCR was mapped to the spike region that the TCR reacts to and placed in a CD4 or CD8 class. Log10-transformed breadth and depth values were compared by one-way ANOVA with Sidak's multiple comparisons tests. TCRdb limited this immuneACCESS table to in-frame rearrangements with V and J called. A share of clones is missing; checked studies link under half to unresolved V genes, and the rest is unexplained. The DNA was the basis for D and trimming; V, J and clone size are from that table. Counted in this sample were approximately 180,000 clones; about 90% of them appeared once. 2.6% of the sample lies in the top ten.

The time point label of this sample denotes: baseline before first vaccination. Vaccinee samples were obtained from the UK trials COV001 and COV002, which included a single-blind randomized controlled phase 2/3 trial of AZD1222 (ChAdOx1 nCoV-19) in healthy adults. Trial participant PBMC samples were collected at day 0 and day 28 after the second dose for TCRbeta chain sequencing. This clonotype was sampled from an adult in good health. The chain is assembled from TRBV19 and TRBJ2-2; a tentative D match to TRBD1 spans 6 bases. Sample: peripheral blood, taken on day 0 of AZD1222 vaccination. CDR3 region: CASSPDRPSTGELFF. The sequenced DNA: TGTGCCAGTAGCCCCGACAGGCCCTCTACCGGGGAGCTGTTTTTT.